The sequence of this T cell receptor (beta chain) was determined in a study of T cell responses to AZD1222 COVID-19 vaccine. The assay was immunoSEQ multiplex PCR, and TCRdb's table has in-frame clones only and misses some. The sample records about 100,000 clones, over 80% being singletons. CDR3 length: 15 amino acids. Germline CDR1 and CDR2: LGHNA and YNFKEQ. The V end was cut by 0 bases, the J end by 4 bases, with 10 bases between. Regarding the study as a whole: It should be noted that donors were predominantly white British and more often female, and clonal diversity was possibly underestimated. As reported, nearly half of all spike-specific TCRs target variant regions that are unmutated.

Regarding this clone: Its antigen remains unidentified.

The sequencing here drew on peripheral blood, taken 28 days after the second AZD1222 dose. The sequence derives from an adult who received the AZD1222 COVID-19 vaccine. This sequence joins TRBV4-2 and TRBJ1-5; D gene uncertain. CDR3 region: CASSQDNSGNQPQHF. CDR3 DNA sequence: TGTGCCAGCAGCCAAGATAACAGCGGAAATCAGCCCCAGCATTTT.